These T cell receptor beta chains were read from a single sample in a study of blood T cell repertoires in COVID-19. The repertoire was sequenced with immunoSEQ multiplex PCR; TCRdb's copy has only in-frame clones and lacks some. The table lists 55,000 to 65,000 clones, 65% to 90% of them singletons, with 5.5% to 6% in the top ten. The sequencing input was peripheral blood. The receptors here all came from a woman in her sixties with acute or convalescent COVID-19. Each CDR3 is given with its conserved first and last residue. Fields, in order: CDR3 protein, CDR3 DNA, clone size, J gene, V gene, D gene. A D gene is named only where the DNA matches it firmly. Clone sizes are given selectively: once, few, many, or a class where the clone is expanded.

CASSLLSGTEAFF,TGTGCCAGCAGTTTGCTATCAGGGACTGAAGCTTTCTTT,-,TRBJ1-1,TRBV12-3/TRBV12-4,-
CASSPLDRNTYGYTF,TGTGCCAGCTCACCCCTGGACAGGAACACTTATGGCTACACCTTC,once,TRBJ1-2,TRBV18,TRBD1
CASSSGGQGTQYF,TGTGCCAGCAGTTCTGGGGGACAGGGGACCCAGTACTTC,-,TRBJ2-5,TRBV6-5,TRBD1
CASSPRSGGNTEAFF,TGTGCCAGCTCACCTAGATCGGGGGGGAACACTGAAGCTTTCTTT,-,TRBJ1-1,TRBV18,-
CASSEAEGANEKLFF,TGTGCCAGCAGTGAGGCGGAAGGGGCTAATGAAAAACTGTTTTTT,few,TRBJ1-4,TRBV6-1,-
CASSPDTFGVSNYGYTF,TGTGCCAGCAGCCCTGACACGTTTGGCGTTTCTAACTATGGCTACACCTTC,-,TRBJ1-2,TRBV6-2/TRBV6-3,-
CSASPSGALEQYF,TGCAGTGCTAGTCCGTCAGGGGCCCTCGAGCAGTACTTC,-,TRBJ2-7,TRBV20-1,-
CATSDLDRESYEQYF,TGTGCCACCAGTGACCTTGACAGGGAATCCTACGAGCAGTACTTC,-,TRBJ2-7,TRBV24-1,TRBD1
CASSLADRADHEQYF,TGCGCCAGCAGCTTGGCCGACAGGGCAGACCACGAGCAGTACTTC,-,TRBJ2-7,TRBV5-1,TRBD1
CASRGQGTHEQYF,TGTGCCAGCAGGGGACAGGGGACCCACGAGCAGTACTTC,-,TRBJ2-7,TRBV12-3/TRBV12-4,TRBD1
CASSPAGGMRNEQFF,TGTGCCAGCAGCCCAGCGGGGGGGATGAGGAATGAGCAGTTCTTC,-,TRBJ2-1,TRBV7-2,TRBD2
CASGGEDTEAFF,TGTGCCAGCGGGGGGGAAGACACTGAAGCTTTCTTT,-,TRBJ1-1,TRBV12-3/TRBV12-4,-
CASSGGLSTNEKLFF,TGTGCCAGTAGTGGTGGACTGTCAACTAATGAAAAACTGTTTTTT,-,TRBJ1-4,TRBV19,-
CASRGPNTEAFF,TGTGCCAGCAGGGGCCCGAACACTGAAGCTTTCTTT,-,TRBJ1-1,TRBV6-4,-
CASSSRGLKVEQYF,TGCGCCAGCAGCTCCAGGGGGCTTAAGGTCGAGCAGTACTTC,-,TRBJ2-7,TRBV5-1,TRBD1
CASSYSTQGRQQPQHF,TGTGCCAGCAGTTACTCGACTCAGGGTAGGCAGCAGCCCCAGCATTTT,-,TRBJ1-5,TRBV6-5,-
CASSLGDRGRYGYTF,TGTGCCAGCAGCTTGGGGGACAGGGGAAGATATGGCTACACCTTC,-,TRBJ1-2,TRBV7-9,TRBD1
CASSAGDGHYGYTF,TGTGCCAGCAGCGCGGGGGACGGTCACTATGGCTACACCTTC,-,TRBJ1-2,TRBV9,-
CASSLIGAPGQGNTDTQYF,TGCGCCAGCAGCCTCATAGGGGCTCCGGGACAGGGGAACACAGATACGCAGTATTTT,-,TRBJ2-3,TRBV4-1,TRBD1
CASSQGNRGEQPQHF,TGCGCCAGCAGCCAGGGAAACAGGGGGGAACAGCCCCAGCATTTT,-,TRBJ1-5,TRBV4-1,TRBD1
CASSRGGYEQYF,TGTGCCAGCAGCCGGGGGGGGTACGAGCAGTACTTC,once,TRBJ2-7,TRBV6-5,TRBD2
CASSLATGVSYEQYF,TGCGCCAGCAGCTTGGCGACAGGAGTCTCCTACGAGCAGTACTTC,-,TRBJ2-7,TRBV5-1,-
CAISEGARSSYEQYF,TGTGCCATCAGTGAAGGGGCACGAAGCTCCTACGAGCAGTACTTC,few,TRBJ2-7,TRBV10-3,-
CASSWGTSGDNEQFF,TGTGCCAGCAGCTGGGGGACTAGCGGGGACAATGAGCAGTTCTTC,-,TRBJ2-1,TRBV5-5,TRBD2
CASSRTGGYEQFF,TGTGCCAGCAGCCGAACAGGTGGCTATGAGCAGTTCTTC,-,TRBJ2-1,TRBV14,-
CASSMREMNTEAFF,TGTGCCAGTAGTATGAGGGAAATGAACACTGAAGCTTTCTTT,few,TRBJ1-1,TRBV19,-
CASSLGTGESGYTF,TGTGCCAGCAGCTTAGGGACAGGGGAGTCTGGCTACACCTTC,-,TRBJ1-2,TRBV7-6,TRBD1
CASSLGLTPPGYTF,TGTGCCAGCAGCTTGGGGCTTACCCCCCCTGGCTACACCTTC,-,TRBJ1-2,TRBV5-5,-
CASSLEPPGVEQYF,TGCGCCAGCAGCTTGGAACCCCCAGGGGTCGAGCAGTACTTC,-,TRBJ2-7,TRBV5-1,-
CATSYGGAEDTQYF,TGTGCCACCAGTTACGGGGGGGCCGAAGATACGCAGTATTTT,-,TRBJ2-3,TRBV24-1,TRBD2
CASSMSSGGSTDTQYF,TGTGCCAGCAGCATGTCCTCAGGGGGGAGCACAGATACGCAGTATTTT,many,TRBJ2-3,TRBV9,-
CAISKDRATEAFF,TGTGCCATCAGTAAGGACAGGGCCACTGAAGCTTTCTTT,-,TRBJ1-1,TRBV10-3,TRBD1
CATSREGTANTEAFF,TGTGCCACCAGCAGAGAAGGGACAGCGAACACTGAAGCTTTCTTT,-,TRBJ1-1,TRBV15,TRBD1
CASSVEPGQFSYGYTF,TGTGCCAGCAGCGTAGAACCGGGACAGTTCAGCTATGGCTACACCTTC,-,TRBJ1-2,TRBV9,TRBD1
CASSLAGGAVRGEQFF,TGTGCCAGCAGCTTGGCCGGGGGGGCAGTGAGGGGTGAGCAGTTCTTC,-,TRBJ2-1,TRBV11-3,TRBD2